Shown below are 4 T cell receptor beta chains from a single sample sequenced in a study of Ad26.COV2.S vaccination and SARS-CoV-2 variants. Treatment denoted: approximately 18 received Ad26.COV2.S at low or high dose, single or two shots; about five received placebo; per-sample allocation not given. Day 63 after the first vaccine or placebo injection was the time point for sampling. The method was immunoSEQ multiplex PCR; TCRdb's version includes in-frame clones alone and lacks a portion of them. The profile covers about 420,000 clones, with around 87% appearing a single time and about 3.5% taken by the ten largest. Sequences were derived from peripheral blood, sampled in a trial of Ad26.COV2.S vaccine versus placebo. The receptors stem from a person aged 18-65 years who received the Ad26.COV2.S COVID-19 vaccine or a placebo.

This chain links TRBV30 with TRBJ1-2, with 7 positions matching TRBD1. CDR3 size: 14 residues. Germline V CDR1 and CDR2: GTSNPN, SVGIG (reference sequence). Unmatched junction bases numbered 6, after V lost 4 bases and J lost 1 base. This CDR3 is CAWIGTDLNYGYTF. CDR3 nucleotides: TGTGCCTGGATCGGGACAGACCTTAACTATGGCTACACCTTC. The complete variable domain, with remaining parts taken from reference TRBV30 and TRBJ1-2, reads SQTIHQWPATLVQPVGSPLSLECTVEGTSNPNLYWYRQAAGRGLQLLFYSVGIGQISSEVPQNLSASRPQDRQFILSSKKLLLSDSGFYLCAWIGTDLNYGYTFGSGTRLTVV.

The V call is TRBV11-1, the J call TRBJ2-1, with 8 bases matching TRBD1. This CDR3 is 16 amino acids long. J gave up 8 bases and V 4 bases, and 13 bases lay outside the gene matches. Per the germline V gene, CDR1 is SGHAT and CDR2 is FQDESV (reference sequence). The CDR3 sequence: CASSSTSGTGGDEQFF. The CDR3 nucleotides read TGTGCCAGCAGCTCAACTTCCGGGACAGGAGGCGATGAGCAGTTCTTC. Full variable domain (outside the CDR3, taken from reference TRBV11-1 and TRBJ2-1): EAEVAQSPRYKITEKSQAVAFWCDPISGHATLYWYRQILGQGPELLVQFQDESVVDDSQLPKDRFSAERLKGVDSTLKIQPAELGDSAMYLCASSSTSGTGGDEQFFGPGTRLTVL.

This chain connects TRBV7-8 to TRBJ1-6; no reliable D call. CDR3 size: 15 residues. Trimming took 1 base from V and 0 from J, leaving 4 bases between them. CDR1 is SGHVS and CDR2 is FQNEAQ in the germline V gene. CDR3 sequence (DNA): TGTGCCAGCAGCTTAGAGGCCTCCTATAATTCACCCCTCCACTTT. Translated: CASSLEASYNSPLHF. Looking up the rest from reference TRBV7-8 and TRBJ1-6 gives the full variable domain: GAGVSQSPRYKVAKRGQDVALRCDPISGHVSLFWYQQALGQGPEFLTYFQNEAQLDKSGLPSDRFFAERPEGSVSTLKIQRTQQEDSAVYLCASSLEASYNSPLHFGNGTRLTVT.

This clone was detected once. V usage is TRBV25-1 and J usage is TRBJ2-5; TRBD2 agrees at 11 bases. Germline V gene lookup returns CDR1 MGHDK and CDR2 SYGVNS. The V segment lost 3 bases and the J segment 3 bases; nucleotides outside the gene matches: 3. The CDR3 extends over 15 amino acids. The CDR3 here is CASSETSGVKETQYF. DNA of the CDR3: TGTGCCAGCAGTGAGACTAGCGGGGTTAAAGAGACCCAGTACTTC.